The 31 T cell receptor beta chains presented below share a single source sample, sequenced in a study of blood T cell repertoires in COVID-19. Sequencing used immunoSEQ multiplex PCR; TCRdb keeps in-frame clones, though not all of them. The sample comprises approximately 150,000 clones, about nine tenths of which are singletons, and approximately 4% rests with the top ten. The sample consisted of peripheral blood. Receptors were obtained from a woman aged 70-85 years with acute or convalescent COVID-19.

V usage is TRBV7-6 and J usage is TRBJ2-1, with TRBD1 identical over 10 bases. The CDR3 is made up of 15 amino acids. Germline values: CDR1 SGHVS, CDR2 FNYEAQ. J gave up 6 bases and V 5 bases, and 7 bases lay outside the gene matches. The CDR3 protein is CASSPRRDRGNEQFF. The CDR3 nucleotides read TGTGCCAGCAGCCCCCGGAGGGACAGGGGCAATGAGCAGTTCTTC.

The chain joins TRBV18 to TRBJ2-2; D is uncertain. This CDR3 comprises 14 residues. Germline-derived CDR1 and CDR2 are KGHSH and LQKENI. V was clipped by 4 bases and J by 2 bases, with 8 bases between them. CDR3 DNA sequence: TGTGCCAGCTCACGGCTCCAAAACACCGGGGAGCTGTTTTTT. Translating gives CASSRLQNTGELFF.

CDR3 sequence reads: CAISESPGPDTQYF. The CDR3 DNA sequence: TGTGCCATCAGTGAGTCTCCAGGGCCAGATACGCAGTATTTT. The chain recombines TRBV10-3 with TRBJ2-3; possibly TRBD1 for D (5 bases). The CDR3 is made up of 14 amino acids. Germline V gene data show CDR1 as ENHRY and CDR2 as SYGVKD. V lost 0 bases, J lost 4 bases, and 8 bases lay in between.

The sample holds a few counts of this clone. The chain carries TRBV7-2 and TRBJ2-3; tentative D call: TRBD2 (6 bases). V lost 2 bases and J 1 base, leaving 7 bases between the germline ends. CDR1 is SGHTA, CDR2 FQGNSA, per germline. The CDR3 extends over 14 amino acids. The CDR3: CASSLLAGTDTQYF. The DNA of the CDR3 is TGTGCCAGCAGCTTATTAGCGGGCACAGATACGCAGTATTTT.

This clone appeared once. The chain is built from TRBV5-6 and TRBJ2-5; possibly TRBD2 for D (5 bases). The V end lost 2 bases, the J end lost 5 bases, and 16 bases lay between the germline ends. The CDR3 sequence is 15 residues long. Looked up from germline, CDR1 is SGHDT and CDR2 is YYEEEE. In DNA, the CDR3 is TGTGCCAGCAGCTTCGGGATTGAGATGGAGGAGACCCAGTACTTC. It translates to CASSFGIEMEETQYF.

About this clone itself: Compared with germline, one end of the junction differs, possibly owing to a read error. J is TRBJ1-1 and V is TRBV25-1; D not resolved. CDR1 is MGHDK and CDR2 is SYGVNS in the germline V gene. The CDR3 contains 11 residues. In nucleotides, the CDR3 is TGTGCCAGCAGTAAATACGCTGAAGCTTTCTTT. It translates to CASSKYAEAFF.

The chain carries TRBV6-2 or TRBV6-3 and TRBJ1-5; TRBD1 is a possible D gene (5 bases). CDR1 and CDR2 (germline): MNHEY, SVGEGT. This CDR3 has 14 residues. With 2 bases removed from V and 3 bases from J, the gap between germline ends came to 8 bases. CDR3 region: CASSYVGPNQPQHF. CDR3 DNA sequence: TGTGCCAGCAGTTACGTGGGGCCCAATCAGCCCCAGCATTTT.

The rearrangement links TRBV11-2 to TRBJ1-3, with D uncertain. Germline assignment: CDR1 SGHAT and CDR2 FQNNGV. V was trimmed by 5 bases and J by 4 bases, leaving 6 bases between them. The CDR3 runs to 12 residues. CDR3 nucleotide sequence: TGTGCCAGCAGCCCCCTCGGAAACACCATATATTTT. Translating gives CASSPLGNTIYF.

This rearrangement joins TRBV6-1 to TRBJ1-2; no clear D gene. The ends were cut back, 0 bases at V and 8 bases at J, with 7 bases in the middle. There are 12 residues in the CDR3. Germline V gene data show CDR1 as MNHNS and CDR2 as SASEGT. Here the CDR3 DNA reads TGTGCCAGCAGTGAAGCGCCACGGGGCTACACCTTC. This encodes CASSEAPRGYTF.

The rearrangement joins TRBV2 to TRBJ2-7; unclear D gene. Germline values: CDR1 SNHLY, CDR2 FYNNEI. V was trimmed by 5 bases and J by 4 bases, leaving 12 bases between them. CDR3 length: 13 amino acids. The CDR3 region has the DNA TGTGCCAGCAGTTCCTTCACAGTATACGAGCAGTACTTC. Its protein product is CASSSFTVYEQYF.

This CDR3 is CASSPPGLGVETQYF. DNA for the CDR3: TGTGCCAGCAGCCCCCCAGGTTTGGGCGTGGAGACCCAGTACTTC. This rearrangement joins TRBV7-8 to TRBJ2-5; D call uncertain. Between the trimmed V and J ends, which lost 5 bases and 5 bases, there was a span of 18 bases. Germline-derived CDR1 and CDR2 are SGHVS and FQNEAQ. The CDR3 is made up of 15 amino acids.

On this clone: Other DNA sequences in the same sample also yield this CDR3. The rearrangement links TRBV18 to TRBJ1-1, with 7 bases that match TRBD1. Germline V gene lookup returns CDR1 KGHSH and CDR2 LQKENI. V shed 3 bases, J shed 5 bases, and the junction held 6 bases outside the gene matches. The CDR3 has 14 residues. The CDR3 loop reads CASSPSDRVTEAFF. CDR3 nucleotide sequence: TGTGCCAGCTCACCCTCTGACAGGGTGACTGAAGCTTTCTTT.

This clone appeared a few times. The chain has TRBV18 and TRBJ1-4, with TRBD1 matching over 9 bases. Germline trimming cut 8 bases from V and 0 bases from J; bases unmatched to any gene: 4. The CDR3 covers 15 residues. Germline V gives CDR1 KGHSH, CDR2 LQKENI. CDR3 in DNA: TGTGCCAGCACCGGACAGGGGACAACTAATGAAAAACTGTTTTTT. Translating gives CASTGQGTTNEKLFF.

This clone has a handful of counts. J is TRBJ2-3 and V is TRBV4-3, with D possibly matching TRBD1 (6 bases). The CDR3 length is 16 residues. V was clipped by 4 bases and J by 8 bases, with 22 bases between them. CDR1 is LGHNA and CDR2 is YSLEER in the germline V gene. The CDR3 nucleotides read TGCGCCAGCAGCCGCGCCCCGACAGGCCCCCAGGTTACGCAGTATTTT. Translated: CASSRAPTGPQVTQYF.

This clone was recorded once. This rearrangement joins TRBV6-5 to TRBJ1-3; no firm D call. Germline V lookup: CDR1 MNHEY, CDR2 SVGAGI. Trimming left V 6 bases short and J 4 bases short, with 10 bases between. The CDR3 runs to 13 residues. In DNA form, the CDR3 reads TGTGCCAGCAGCCGAACCCAGGGAAACACCATATATTTT. It translates to CASSRTQGNTIYF.

The DNA for the CDR3 is TGTGCCAGCAGTTTAGGCAGGGACAATCAGCCCCAGCATTTT. Translating it yields CASSLGRDNQPQHF. J is TRBJ1-5 and V is TRBV27, with D possibly matching TRBD1 (5 bases). The CDR3 sequence is 14 residues long. Between the trimmed V and J ends, which lost 2 bases and 3 bases, there was a span of 8 bases. Looked up from germline, CDR1 is MNHEY and CDR2 is SMNVEV (reference sequence).

This CDR3 is CASSFTPNQPQHF. The CDR3 DNA reads as TGTGCCAGCAGTTTTACACCAAATCAGCCCCAGCATTTT. V usage is TRBV6-1 and J usage is TRBJ1-5; D remains unclear. Per the germline V gene, CDR1 is MNHNS and CDR2 is SASEGT. The CDR3 is made up of 13 amino acids. Deletions cut 5 bases from V and 4 bases from J, with 9 bases between.

The rearrangement links TRBV5-1 to TRBJ2-1, with 8 bases aligning to TRBD2. Trimming cost V 4 bases and J 6 bases; bases outside gene matches: 15. Germline CDR1 SGHRS, CDR2 YFSETQ. The CDR3 spans 17 residues. CDR3 sequence: CASSPKHEGTRPNEQFF. The CDR3, as DNA: TGCGCCAGCAGCCCGAAGCACGAAGGGACTAGGCCCAATGAGCAGTTCTTC.

This chain connects TRBV10-3 to TRBJ1-3, with TRBD1 identical over 11 bases. The CDR3 loop spans 18 amino acids. Germline-derived CDR1 and CDR2 are ENHRY and SYGVKD. V lost 4 bases to trimming and J lost 1 base; unmatched junction nucleotides: 9. In nucleotides, the CDR3 is TGTGCCATCAGTGCTGGACAGGGGGCTTATGAGTCTGGAAACACCATATATTTT. This translates into CAISAGQGAYESGNTIYF.

The genes are TRBV19 and TRBJ1-3; 7 bases match TRBD1. The V segment lost 6 bases and the J segment 4 bases; nucleotides outside the gene matches: 3. The germline gives CDR1 LNHDA, CDR2 SQIVND (reference sequence). The CDR3 covers 13 residues. CDR3 protein: CASRQGTGNTIYF. As DNA, the CDR3 is TGTGCCAGTAGACAGGGGACCGGAAACACCATATATTTT.

This rearrangement joins TRBV4-2 to TRBJ1-1; 7 bases map to TRBD1. V dropped 3 bases and J dropped 0; count of bases not matched to a gene: 7. The CDR3 contains 16 residues. CDR1 LGHNA and CDR2 YNFKEQ come from the germline V gene. The CDR3 DNA is TGTGCCAGCAGCCAGATCGGACAGGCTATGAACACTGAAGCTTTCTTT. It specifies CASSQIGQAMNTEAFF.

V usage is TRBV21-1 and J usage is TRBJ1-5; whether TRBD1, the table's D call, matches the DNA was not checked. TRBV21-1 is recorded as a pseudogene. The CDR3 is 17 amino acids. CDR3 DNA sequence: TGTGCCAGCAGCAAAGCGAAAGGGGGCGGCCTCAATCAGCCCCAGCATTTT. Protein: CASSKAKGGGLNQPQHF.

V usage is TRBV25-1 and J usage is TRBJ2-1; TRBD2 matches 8 bases. The CDR3 sequence is 15 residues long. V dropped 4 bases and J dropped 11; count of bases not matched to a gene: 13. Germline CDR1 MGHDK, CDR2 SYGVNS. The CDR3 DNA follows: TGTGCCAGCAGTGGCGGGGGGCGGGGACCCGCAAAGCAGTTCTTC. It is translated as CASSGGGRGPAKQFF.

The J gene is TRBJ1-5, the V gene TRBV7-8, with D perhaps TRBD1 (6 bases). The germline CDR1 and CDR2 sequences are SGHVS and FQNEAQ. CDR3 length: 15 residues. V was shortened by 6 bases and J by 1 base, with 13 bases between the two germline ends. CDR3 DNA sequence: TGTGCCAGCAGGCAGGGGAGTGGAAGCAATCAGCCCCAGCATTTT. As protein: CASRQGSGSNQPQHF.

This chain joins TRBV4-2 and TRBJ1-4; the D is unclear. V gave up 7 bases and J gave up 3 bases, with 12 bases separating them. This CDR3 contains 14 residues. Looked up from germline, CDR1 is LGHNA and CDR2 is YNFKEQ. The DNA for the CDR3 is TGTGCCAGCAACCCCGGGAACGCTAATGAAAAACTGTTTTTT. Its protein product is CASNPGNANEKLFF.

This clone came up once. The rearrangement links TRBV3-1 (or the pseudogene TRBV3-2) to TRBJ2-4; tentatively, D is TRBD2 (5 bases). The CDR3 has 14 residues. Germline CDR1 and CDR2: LGHDT and YNNKEL (reference sequence). V lost 2 bases to trimming and J lost 2 bases, with 7 bases between them. The CDR3 loop is CASSQPGSKNIQYF. CDR3 sequence (DNA): TGTGCCAGCAGCCAACCGGGATCCAAAAACATTCAGTACTTC.

The chain combines TRBV7-2 with TRBJ1-6; 7 nucleotides agree with TRBD1. The V gene's germline CDR1 is SGHTA and CDR2 FQGNSA. CDR3 length: 16 residues. V trimming: 0 bases; J trimming: 7 bases; junction bases outside the gene matches: 6. CDR3 bases: TGTGCCAGCAGCTTAGCGGGCAGGGGGAACAATTCACCCCTCCACTTT. Translated, it gives CASSLAGRGNNSPLHF.

This chain links TRBV23-1 with TRBJ1-4; maybe TRBD1 (6 bases). TRBV23-1 is reported as an ORF; its role is uncertain. Trimming removed 8 bases at V and 4 bases at J, with 11 bases between. The CDR3 has 13 residues. In DNA, the CDR3 is TGCGCCAGCGGAACAGGGTGTAATGAAAAACTGTTTTTT. It is translated as CASGTGCNEKLFF.

Written as DNA, the CDR3 is TGTGCCACAGCGTCGGGCAGGGCCCTTTTCACTCTGGTCAATGAGCAGTTCTTC. Translation gives CATASGRALFTLVNEQFF. The chain recombines TRBV24-1 with TRBJ2-1, with D possibly being TRBD1 (5 bases). CDR3 size: 18 residues. Germline CDR1 and CDR2: KGHDR and SFDVKD. The ends were cut back, 10 bases at V and 6 bases at J, with 30 bases in the middle.

This chain joins TRBV3-1 (or the pseudogene TRBV3-2) and TRBJ1-1, with 9 nucleotides matching TRBD1. The CDR3 has 14 residues. J gave up 0 bases and V 6 bases, and 2 bases lay outside the gene matches. Germline V gene data show CDR1 as LGHDT and CDR2 as YNNKEL (reference sequence). The CDR3 is CASRGTGLNTEAFF. CDR3 coding DNA: TGTGCCAGCAGGGGGACAGGGTTGAACACTGAAGCTTTCTTT.

In this sample, this clone turned up a few times. The chain employs TRBV7-9 and TRBJ1-3; a weak D match, TRBD1 (6 bases). Between the trimmed V and J ends, which lost 0 bases and 0 bases, there was a span of 15 bases. The CDR3 loop spans 18 amino acids. Germline lookup yields CDR1 SEHNR and CDR2 FQNEAQ (reference sequence). The chain's CDR3 is CASSLAHLGTSSGNTIYF. Here the CDR3 DNA reads TGTGCCAGCAGCTTAGCGCACTTGGGGACAAGCTCTGGAAACACCATATATTTT.